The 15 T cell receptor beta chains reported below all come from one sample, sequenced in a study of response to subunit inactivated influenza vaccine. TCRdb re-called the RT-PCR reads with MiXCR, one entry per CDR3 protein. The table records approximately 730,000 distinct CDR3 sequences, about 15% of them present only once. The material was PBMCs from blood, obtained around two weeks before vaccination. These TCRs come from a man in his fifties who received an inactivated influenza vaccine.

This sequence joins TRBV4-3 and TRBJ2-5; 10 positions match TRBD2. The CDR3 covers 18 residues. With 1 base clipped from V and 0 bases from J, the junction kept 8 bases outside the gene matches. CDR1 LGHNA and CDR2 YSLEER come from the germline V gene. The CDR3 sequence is CASSQVLGLAGDQETQYF. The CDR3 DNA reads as TGCGCCAGCAGCCAAGTACTTGGGCTAGCGGGGGACCAAGAGACCCAGTACTTC.

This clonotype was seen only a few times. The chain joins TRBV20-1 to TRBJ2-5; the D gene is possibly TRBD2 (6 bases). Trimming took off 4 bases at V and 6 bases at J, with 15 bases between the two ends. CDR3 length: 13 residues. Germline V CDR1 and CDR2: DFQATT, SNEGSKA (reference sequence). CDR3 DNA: TGCAGTGCTACCGTACTAGCTACAAAGACCCAGTACTTC. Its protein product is CSATVLATKTQYF.

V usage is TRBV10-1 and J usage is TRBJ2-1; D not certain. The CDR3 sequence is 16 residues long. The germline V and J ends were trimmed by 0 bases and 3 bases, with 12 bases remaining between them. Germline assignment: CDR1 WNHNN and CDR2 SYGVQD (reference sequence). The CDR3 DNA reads TGCGCCAGCAGTGAGTCGGACGGAGTCCGCTACAATGAGCAGTTCTTC. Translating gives CASSESDGVRYNEQFF.

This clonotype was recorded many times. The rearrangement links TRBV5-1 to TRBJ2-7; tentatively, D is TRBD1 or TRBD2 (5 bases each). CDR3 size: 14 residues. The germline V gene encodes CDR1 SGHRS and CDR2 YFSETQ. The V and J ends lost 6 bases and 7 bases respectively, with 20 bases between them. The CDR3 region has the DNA TGCGCCAGCACCCTGGGGCCAACTGGCGGGGAGCAGTACTTC. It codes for CASTLGPTGGEQYF. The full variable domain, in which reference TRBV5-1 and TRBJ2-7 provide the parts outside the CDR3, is KAGVTQTPRYLIKTRGQQVTLSCSPISGHRSVSWYQQTPGQGLQFLFEYFSETQRNKGNFPGRFSGRQFSNSRSEMNVSTLELGDSALYLCASTLGPTGGEQYFGPGTRLTVT.

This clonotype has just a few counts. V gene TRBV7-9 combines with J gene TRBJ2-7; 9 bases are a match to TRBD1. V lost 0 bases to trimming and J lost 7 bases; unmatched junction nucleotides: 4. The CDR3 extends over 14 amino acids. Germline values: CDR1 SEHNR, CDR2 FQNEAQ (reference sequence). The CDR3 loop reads CASSLAGTGNEQYF. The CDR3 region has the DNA TGTGCCAGCAGCTTAGCAGGGACAGGGAATGAGCAGTACTTC.

Written as DNA, the CDR3 is TGCAGTGCTAGAACAGGGGGGGTAGACGAGCAGTACTTC. The encoded protein is CSARTGGVDEQYF. V and J are TRBV20-1 and TRBJ2-7; TRBD1 is a possible D gene (8 bases). Germline V CDR1 and CDR2: DFQATT, SNEGSKA (reference sequence). The CDR3 totals 13 residues. Trimming took 2 bases from V and 5 from J, leaving 13 bases between them.

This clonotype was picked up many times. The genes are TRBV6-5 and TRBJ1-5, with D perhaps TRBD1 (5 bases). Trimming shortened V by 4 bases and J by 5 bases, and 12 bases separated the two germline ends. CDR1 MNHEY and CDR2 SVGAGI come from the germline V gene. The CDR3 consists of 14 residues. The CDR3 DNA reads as TGTGCCAGCAGTTCCGGGACTCCCGATCAGCCCCAGCATTTT. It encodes CASSSGTPDQPQHF.

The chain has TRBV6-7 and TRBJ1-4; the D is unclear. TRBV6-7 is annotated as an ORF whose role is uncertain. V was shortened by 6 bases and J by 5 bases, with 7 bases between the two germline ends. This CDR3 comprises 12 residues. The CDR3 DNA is TGTGCCAGCAGGAGGGCGAATGAAAAACTGTTTTTT. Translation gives CASRRANEKLFF.

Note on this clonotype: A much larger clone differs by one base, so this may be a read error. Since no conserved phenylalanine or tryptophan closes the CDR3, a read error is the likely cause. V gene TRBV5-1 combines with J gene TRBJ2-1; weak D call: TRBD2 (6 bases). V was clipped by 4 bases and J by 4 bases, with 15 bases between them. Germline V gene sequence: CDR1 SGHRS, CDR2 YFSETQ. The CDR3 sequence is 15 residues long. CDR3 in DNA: TGCGCCAGCAGCCCAGGGTTAGCGGAATACAATGAGCAGTTCTCC. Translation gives CASSPGLAEYNEQFS.

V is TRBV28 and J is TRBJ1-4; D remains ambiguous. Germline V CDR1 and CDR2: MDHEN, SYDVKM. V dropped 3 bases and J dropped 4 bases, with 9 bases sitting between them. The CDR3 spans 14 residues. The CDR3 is CASSLVNSNEKLFF. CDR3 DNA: TGTGCCAGCAGTTTGGTGAATAGTAATGAAAAACTGTTTTTT. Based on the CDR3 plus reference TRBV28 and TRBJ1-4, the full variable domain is DVKVTQSSRYLVKRTGEKVFLECVQDMDHENMFWYRQDPGLGLRLIYFSYDVKMKEKGDIPEGYSVSREKKERFSLILESASTNQTSMYLCASSLVNSNEKLFFGSGTQLSVL.

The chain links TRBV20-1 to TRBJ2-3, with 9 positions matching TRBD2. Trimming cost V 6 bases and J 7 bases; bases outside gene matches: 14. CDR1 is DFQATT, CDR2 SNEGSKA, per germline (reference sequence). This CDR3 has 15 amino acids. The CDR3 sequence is CSAALTRAGGNTQYF. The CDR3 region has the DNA TGCAGTGCAGCCCTTACACGAGCGGGGGGCAATACGCAGTATTTT.

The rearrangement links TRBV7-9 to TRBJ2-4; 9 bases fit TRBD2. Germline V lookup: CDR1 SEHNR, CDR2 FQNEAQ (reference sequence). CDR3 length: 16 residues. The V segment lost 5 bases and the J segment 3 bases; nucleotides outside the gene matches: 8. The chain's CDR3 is CASSPRAGGGKNIQYF. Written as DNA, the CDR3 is TGTGCCAGCAGCCCCCGAGCGGGGGGAGGCAAAAACATTCAGTACTTC.

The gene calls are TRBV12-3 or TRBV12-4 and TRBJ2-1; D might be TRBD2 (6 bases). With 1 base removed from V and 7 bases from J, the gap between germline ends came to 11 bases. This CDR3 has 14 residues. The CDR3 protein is CASSLVDYRNEQFF. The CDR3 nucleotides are TGTGCCAGCAGTTTAGTGGACTATCGGAATGAGCAGTTCTTC.

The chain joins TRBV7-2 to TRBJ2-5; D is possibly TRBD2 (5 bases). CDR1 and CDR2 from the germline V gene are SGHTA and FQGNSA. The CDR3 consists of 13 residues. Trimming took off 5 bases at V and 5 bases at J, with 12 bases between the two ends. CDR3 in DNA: TGTGCCAGCAGCAACGGACTGGTGGAGACCCAGTACTTC. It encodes CASSNGLVETQYF.

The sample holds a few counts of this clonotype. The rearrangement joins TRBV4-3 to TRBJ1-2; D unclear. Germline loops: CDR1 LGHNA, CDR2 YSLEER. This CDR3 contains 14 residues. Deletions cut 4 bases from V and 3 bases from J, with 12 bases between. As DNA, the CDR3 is TGCGCCAGCAGCCCAAACGACCGTCACTATGGCTACACCTTC. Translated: CASSPNDRHYGYTF.